The rows below give T cell receptor beta chains drawn from one sample of a study of long-term antiretroviral therapy in people with HIV. Generated by immunoSEQ multiplex PCR, the TCRdb table keeps only in-frame clones and is missing some. Here the sample spans about 24,000 clones, approximately 88% being singletons. The specimen was unsorted PBMCs, collected 1.8 years before starting antiretroviral therapy. The receptors were sampled from a man in his fifties or sixties with HIV. Each CDR3 is given with its conserved first and last residue. The D gene is left open where the match is weak. A clone size is listed for some rows: how often the clone was seen (once, few, many), or a class if it is expanded.

abundance: -
j_gene: TRBJ1-1
v_gene: TRBV6-5
d_gene: -
CDR3nt: TGTGCCAGCAGTTACGAACACGGGATGAACACTGAAGCTTTCTTT
CDR3aa: CASSYEHGMNTEAFF

abundance: -
j_gene: TRBJ2-3
v_gene: TRBV5-4
d_gene: -
CDR3nt: TGTGCCAGCACCCTGATGTCGGCAGATACGCAGTATTTT
CDR3aa: CASTLMSADTQYF

abundance: -
j_gene: TRBJ2-5
v_gene: TRBV10-2
d_gene: TRBD2
CDR3nt: TGCGCCAGCAGTGGTCGGGAGGGCCGAGTTGGAGAGACCCAGTACTTC
CDR3aa: CASSGREGRVGETQYF

abundance: -
j_gene: TRBJ2-3
v_gene: TRBV11-2
d_gene: TRBD2
CDR3nt: TGTGCCAGCAGCAACACTAGCGGGGGTTCTACGCAGTATTTT
CDR3aa: CASSNTSGGSTQYF

abundance: -
j_gene: TRBJ2-2
v_gene: TRBV5-1
d_gene: -
CDR3nt: TGCGCCAGCATACCCTCCCCCTCCTCCAGAAACACCGGGGAGCTGTTTTTT
CDR3aa: CASIPSPSSRNTGELFF

abundance: few
j_gene: TRBJ2-7
v_gene: TRBV18
d_gene: -
CDR3nt: TGTGCCAGCTCACTAAGACACGACGAAGAGCAGTACTTC
CDR3aa: CASSLRHDEEQYF

abundance: large
j_gene: TRBJ2-7
v_gene: TRBV2
d_gene: TRBD1
CDR3nt: TGTGCCAGCAGAGACAGACCTGGGACAGGAAACTACGAGCAGTACTTC
CDR3aa: CASRDRPGTGNYEQYF

abundance: -
j_gene: TRBJ1-4
v_gene: TRBV7-9
d_gene: -
CDR3nt: TGTGCCAGCAGCGGGCAGGCGCTGTTTTTT
CDR3aa: CASSGQALFF

abundance: -
j_gene: TRBJ2-5
v_gene: TRBV2
d_gene: TRBD1
CDR3nt: TGTGCCAGCAGGGACCTGACAGGGTCGGAGACCCAGTACTTC
CDR3aa: CASRDLTGSETQYF

abundance: -
j_gene: TRBJ1-1
v_gene: TRBV5-1
d_gene: -
CDR3nt: TGCGCCAGCAGCCCCACCTCCGACAGGCACATGAACACTGAAGCTTTCTTT
CDR3aa: CASSPTSDRHMNTEAFF

abundance: -
j_gene: TRBJ2-1
v_gene: TRBV29-1
d_gene: -
CDR3nt: TGCAGCGTGTCTACGGGGGAACATGAGCAGTTCTTC
CDR3aa: CSVSTGEHEQFF

abundance: few
j_gene: TRBJ2-3
v_gene: TRBV29-1
d_gene: TRBD2
CDR3nt: TGCAGCGTCACCGGGACTAGCGGGGGGGCCACAGATACGCAGTATTTT
CDR3aa: CSVTGTSGGATDTQYF

abundance: few
j_gene: TRBJ1-1
v_gene: TRBV6-5
d_gene: -
CDR3nt: TGTGCCAGCAGTTACTCTCTGGCAGGGACTGAAGCTTTCTTT
CDR3aa: CASSYSLAGTEAFF

abundance: -
j_gene: TRBJ2-3
v_gene: TRBV9
d_gene: -
CDR3nt: TGTGCCAGCAGCGTTAGTAGCACAGATACGCAGTATTTT
CDR3aa: CASSVSSTDTQYF

abundance: -
j_gene: TRBJ2-5
v_gene: TRBV5-1
d_gene: -
CDR3nt: TGCGCCAGCAGCTTTGGACAGGAGGGAGAGACCCAGTACTTC
CDR3aa: CASSFGQEGETQYF

abundance: -
j_gene: TRBJ2-3
v_gene: TRBV28
d_gene: TRBD2
CDR3nt: TGTGCCAGCACTTTAGCGGGGGGGCCGAAGGCGCAGTATTTT
CDR3aa: CASTLAGGPKAQYF

abundance: -
j_gene: TRBJ2-3
v_gene: TRBV7-7
d_gene: TRBD2
CDR3nt: TGTGCCAGCAGCTTAGGCAAGTCTAGCGGGAGTACAGATACGCAGTATTTT
CDR3aa: CASSLGKSSGSTDTQYF

abundance: once
j_gene: TRBJ2-5
v_gene: TRBV18
d_gene: -
CDR3nt: TGTGCCAGCTCACCACAGGCAGGGGAAGAGACCCAGTACTTC
CDR3aa: CASSPQAGEETQYF

abundance: -
j_gene: TRBJ1-2
v_gene: TRBV19
d_gene: -
CDR3nt: TGTGCCAGTAGTACCGGGGACTACTACACTAACTATGGCTACACCTTC
CDR3aa: CASSTGDYYTNYGYTF

abundance: -
j_gene: TRBJ1-6
v_gene: TRBV9
d_gene: -
CDR3nt: TGTGCCAGCAGCGTAGTCCAGGGACTTAATTCACCCCTCCACTTT
CDR3aa: CASSVVQGLNSPLHF

abundance: -
j_gene: TRBJ2-7
v_gene: TRBV5-8
d_gene: TRBD2
CDR3nt: TGTGCCAGCAGCTCCCCCTTCGCGGGGGGTCGCTACGAGCAGTACTTC
CDR3aa: CASSSPFAGGRYEQYF

abundance: -
j_gene: TRBJ1-1
v_gene: TRBV27
d_gene: -
CDR3nt: TGTGCCAGCAGTCCCGAATCCTTCAAAACAGAAAACACTGAAGCTTTCTTT
CDR3aa: CASSPESFKTENTEAFF

abundance: -
j_gene: TRBJ1-4
v_gene: TRBV28
d_gene: -
CDR3nt: TGTGCCAGCGGTAATGAAAAACTGTTTTTT
CDR3aa: CASGNEKLFF

abundance: -
j_gene: TRBJ2-2
v_gene: TRBV7-3
d_gene: TRBD1
CDR3nt: TGTGCCAGCAGCTTAAGCCGACAGGGCGGGGAGCTGTTTTTT
CDR3aa: CASSLSRQGGELFF

abundance: once
j_gene: TRBJ2-5
v_gene: TRBV10-3
d_gene: TRBD2
CDR3nt: TGTGCCATCAGTCCCAGTAGGGTGGACGGGGGGGCCGACCAAGAGACCCAGTACTTC
CDR3aa: CAISPSRVDGGADQETQYF

abundance: -
j_gene: TRBJ2-3
v_gene: TRBV30
d_gene: -
CDR3nt: TGTGCCTGGAGTGTACTTGAGGGGGGGGATACGCAGTATTTT
CDR3aa: CAWSVLEGGDTQYF

abundance: once
j_gene: TRBJ1-2
v_gene: TRBV7-2
d_gene: -
CDR3nt: TGTGCCAGCAGCGGCCTTAGAGCTGCCGTTGCTGGCTACACCTTC
CDR3aa: CASSGLRAAVAGYTF

abundance: -
j_gene: TRBJ2-1
v_gene: TRBV27
d_gene: TRBD2
CDR3nt: TGTGCCAGCAGTTTACAGGCGGCGGGAGAGTACAATGAGCAGTTCTTC
CDR3aa: CASSLQAAGEYNEQFF

abundance: once
j_gene: TRBJ2-3
v_gene: TRBV5-4
d_gene: TRBD2
CDR3nt: TGTGCCAGCAGCATATTAGCGGGGGGGCCCGCAGATACGCAGTATTTT
CDR3aa: CASSILAGGPADTQYF

abundance: -
j_gene: TRBJ2-3
v_gene: TRBV27
d_gene: TRBD2
CDR3nt: TGTGCCAGCAGTTTAGTACTAGCGGGGGCAGATACGCAGTATTTT
CDR3aa: CASSLVLAGADTQYF

abundance: -
j_gene: TRBJ2-1
v_gene: TRBV4-3
d_gene: -
CDR3nt: TGCGCCAGCAGCCCAGCGGCTTCCCTCAGTGAGCAGTTCTTC
CDR3aa: CASSPAASLSEQFF

abundance: -
j_gene: TRBJ1-1
v_gene: TRBV5-1
d_gene: -
CDR3nt: TGCGCCAGCAGCTTGGCGGGGGCCGGGAACACTGAAGCTTTCTTT
CDR3aa: CASSLAGAGNTEAFF

abundance: -
j_gene: TRBJ1-2
v_gene: TRBV9
d_gene: -
CDR3nt: TGTGCCAGCAGCGTCTCGTGGGGTATTGATGGCTACACCTTC
CDR3aa: CASSVSWGIDGYTF